This is a list of T cell receptor beta chains from one sample in a study of CD8+CD57+ T cells in acquired aplastic anemia. From the reads, TCRdb called clonotypes with MiXCR, one entry per CDR3 protein. The sample holds more than 150,000 distinct CDR3 sequences, roughly 50% seen once. The specimen sequenced was sorted CD4+, CD8+, or CD8+CD57+ T cells (not recorded which) from PBMCs. The receptors shown here come from a human donor with aplastic anemia. CDR3s include the opening cysteine and the closing phenylalanine or tryptophan. The D gene is left open where the match is weak. Not every row has a clone size; where given, it reads once, few, many or a size class.

>TRBJ2-5|TRBV10-3|few|-
TGTGCCACGAGTAGGGTAGGAGGGACCCAGTACTTC
CATSRVGGTQYF
>TRBJ2-7|TRBV27|-|TRBD1
TGTGCCAGCAGTTCAACGGGACAGGGGGTTAGAATCTCCTACGAGCAGTACTTC
CASSSTGQGVRISYEQYF
>TRBJ1-6|TRBV6-4|many|-
TGTGCCAGCAGTGACAGCGGATATTGGCCCCTCCACTTT
CASSDSGYWPLHF
>TRBJ2-1|TRBV7-6|few|-
TGTGCCAGCAGCTTAGCTACGGCTAGAGGCGAGCAGTTCTTC
CASSLATARGEQFF
>TRBJ2-1|TRBV7-2|-|-
TGTGCCAGCAACGACAGTCCCTACAATGAGCAGTTCTTC
CASNDSPYNEQFF
>TRBJ2-2|TRBV2|-|-
TGTGCCAGCAGGGCTCAGGGTACACGAAACGGGGAGCTGTTTTTT
CASRAQGTRNGELFF
>TRBJ2-1|TRBV19|-|-
TGTGCCTGCTCTTACAGGGCAAATGAGCAGTTCTTC
CACSYRANEQFF
>TRBJ1-2|TRBV5-8|once|-
TGTGCCAGCAGATATGCTAGGGGCTATGGCTACACCTTC
CASRYARGYGYTF
>TRBJ2-3|TRBV12-3/TRBV12-4|-|TRBD2
TGTGCCAGCAGCCTCACACTAGCGGGGGGGCAAGATACGCAGTATTTT
CASSLTLAGGQDTQYF
>TRBJ2-3|TRBV2|-|-
TGTGCCAGCAGAGCTACAGGGAGGAGGGATACGCAGTGTTTT
CASRATGRRDTQCF
>TRBJ2-7|TRBV14|few|TRBD1
TGTGCCAGCAGCCAAGTGAGGGGGCGCGAGCAGTACTTC
CASSQVRGREQYF
>TRBJ2-7|TRBV29-1|-|TRBD1
TGCAGCGTTGACAGGGGGTACGAGCAGTACTTC
CSVDRGYEQYF
>TRBJ1-2|TRBV9|many|-
TGTGCCAGCAGCACTTCCATGGAGGCCTATGGCTACACCTTC
CASSTSMEAYGYTF
>TRBJ2-1|TRBV7-9|many|TRBD2
TGTGCCAGCAGCTTAGTGGGGCTAGCGGGTTTACCGCGGAATGAGCAGTTCTTC
CASSLVGLAGLPRNEQFF
>TRBJ1-1|TRBV20-1|-|-
TGCAGTGCTAGAGGGGGAGGAGGGACCGAAGCTTTCTTT
CSARGGGGTEAFF
>TRBJ2-7|TRBV7-9|once|TRBD2
TGTGCCAGCAGCTTAGCTAGCGGGATGAGTGAGCAGTACTTC
CASSLASGMSEQYF
>TRBJ1-1|TRBV2|-|TRBD1
TGTGCCAGCAGAGGACAGGGCGCGAACACTGAAGCTTTCTTT
CASRGQGANTEAFF
>TRBJ2-7|TRBV15|-|TRBD1
TGTGCCACCAAGACAGGGGGCCTCTACGAGCAGTACTTC
CATKTGGLYEQYF
>TRBJ1-1|TRBV18|few|-
TGTGCCAGCTCACCGGAGGTGGGGTCTGAAGCTTTCTTT
CASSPEVGSEAFF
>TRBJ1-5|TRBV6-5|many|-
TGTGCCAGCAGTTACTCGATATCAGGACAGCCCCAGCATTTT
CASSYSISGQPQHF
>TRBJ2-1|TRBV29-1|-|TRBD2
TGCAGCTACTCCGGGACTAGCGGGAGTTACAATGAGCAGTTCTTC
CSYSGTSGSYNEQFF
>TRBJ1-3|TRBV7-9|once|-
TGTGCCAGCAGCCTAGGGAATTCTGGAAACACCATATATTTT
CASSLGNSGNTIYF
>TRBJ2-1|TRBV12-3/TRBV12-4|-|-
TGTGCCAGCAGTATTACCGGGACCGAGCAGTTCTTC
CASSITGTEQFF
>TRBJ1-5|TRBV20-1|few|-
TGCAGTGCTAGGCCAGATGGGGATCAGCCCCAGCATTTT
CSARPDGDQPQHF
>TRBJ2-5|TRBV13|many|-
TGTGCCAGCAGCTTAGGCCCTAGCGCGGGGAAGACCCAGTACTTC
CASSLGPSAGKTQYF
>TRBJ2-5|TRBV5-5|-|-
TGTGCCAGCAGCTTGGTTGTAAGGGAACGAGAGACCCAGTACTTC
CASSLVVRERETQYF
>TRBJ1-1|TRBV20-1|many|-
TGCAGTGCTACCGAAGGCACAGCGAACACTGAAGCTTTCTTT
CSATEGTANTEAFF
>TRBJ1-3|TRBV2|-|-
TGTGCCAGAGAGACAGTCTCTGGAAACACCATATATTTT
CARETVSGNTIYF
>TRBJ2-3|TRBV11-2|-|-
TGTGCCAGCAGCGACGGGACCACAGATACGCAGTATTTT
CASSDGTTDTQYF
>TRBJ2-7|TRBV2|few|-
TGTGCCAGCAGTGATTGGCAGGTCTCCTACGAGCAGTACTTC
CASSDWQVSYEQYF
>TRBJ2-3|TRBV29-1|many|TRBD2
TGCAGCGCTCAATCCCCCTTGTGGAGCGGGGGGACAGATACGCAGTATTTT
CSAQSPLWSGGTDTQYF
>TRBJ1-5|TRBV10-3|-|-
TGTGCCATCGCAGCGGTTAGCAATCAGCCCCAGCATTTT
CAIAAVSNQPQHF
>TRBJ2-1|TRBV10-3|-|-
TGTGCCACTAAAAGCGGCGTGAACAACAACGAGCAGTTCTTC
CATKSGVNNNEQFF
>TRBJ1-2|TRBV2|-|TRBD1
TGTGCCAGCAGTTTATCGGACAGGGGGCTTTTCAACTATGGCTACACCTTC
CASSLSDRGLFNYGYTF
>TRBJ2-1|TRBV5-1|many|TRBD2
TGCGCCAGCAGCCAGGACCCTAGCGGGAAAGAGCAGTTCTTC
CASSQDPSGKEQFF
>TRBJ1-3|TRBV6-1|few|-
TGTGCCAGCAGTGAACTCCCGGGCACAGGAAACACCACATATTTT
CASSELPGTGNTTYF
>TRBJ2-6|TRBV20-1|-|-
TGCAGTGCTAGAGACCCTAGTGGAACCGGGGCCAACGTCCTGACTTTC
CSARDPSGTGANVLTF
>TRBJ1-3|TRBV11-2|-|TRBD1
TGTGCCAGCAGCTTGGGACAGGGTGGTACTGGAAACACCATATATTTT
CASSLGQGGTGNTIYF
>TRBJ1-4|TRBV19|-|-
TGTGCCAGTAGTTTGGCTGATGAAAAACTGTTTTTT
CASSLADEKLFF
>TRBJ1-2|TRBV2|-|-
TGTGCCAGCAGCTCAAGGACGGACTACTATGGCTACACCTTC
CASSSRTDYYGYTF
>TRBJ2-5|TRBV4-1|many|TRBD2
TGCGCCAGCAGCCAAGAGTTACTAGCGGGGGGAGGCCAAGAGACCCAGTACTTC
CASSQELLAGGGQETQYF
>TRBJ1-1|TRBV20-1|-|-
TGCAGTGCTGGAAATACACCGAACACTGAAGCTTTCTTT
CSAGNTPNTEAFF
>TRBJ1-1|TRBV9|once|-
TGTGCCAGCAGCGTAGGTACAGGTCCCACTGAAGCTTTCTTT
CASSVGTGPTEAFF
>TRBJ1-5|TRBV20-1|many|-
TGCAGTGCTCGCCGACAGGATCAGCCCCAGCATTTT
CSARRQDQPQHF
>TRBJ2-7|TRBV5-1|few|-
TGCGCCAGCAGCTTGGCATTGGGTGGGGGCTACGAGCAGTACTTC
CASSLALGGGYEQYF
>TRBJ1-1|TRBV2|many|TRBD1
TGTGCCAGCAGTGGATGGGACAGGGCTCCCCCTGAAGCTTTCTTT
CASSGWDRAPPEAFF
>TRBJ2-3|TRBV7-3|-|TRBD2
TGTGCCAGCAGCCCAGATAGCGGGGGCACAGATACGCAGTATTTT
CASSPDSGGTDTQYF
>TRBJ2-7|TRBV15|-|-
TGTGCCACCAGCTCACGTTACGAGCAGTACTTC
CATSSRYEQYF
>TRBJ2-6|TRBV19|-|-
TGTGCCAGTAGTATCCTCAAGGGTGGCAGTGGAGCGTCCTCTGGGGCCAACGTCCTGACTTTC
CASSILKGGSGASSGANVLTF
>TRBJ1-1|TRBV29-1|-|-
TGCAGCGTTCTATTATTCGGGACGATCAACACTGAAGCTTTCTTT
CSVLLFGTINTEAFF